The subject of this entry is one T cell receptor beta chain. Its antigen remains unknown. This sample is part of a study of monozygotic twins with inflammatory bowel disease. Findings and limits, study-wide: IBD patients showed reduced TCRbeta diversity (inverse Simpson) versus healthy co-twins. Background noise in patient repertoires may stem from differing immunosuppressive treatments.

UMIs bearing a 6-nucleotide sample barcode were added through template switching. Each CDR3 protein gets one entry in TCRdb, which reprocessed the 5' RACE reads and gives no DNA. Its listing shows under 150,000 distinct CDR3 sequences. Sequences were obtained from blood. The receptor was isolated from a human donor with ulcerative colitis or Crohn's disease, or a healthy co-twin of an affected twin (not recorded which).

The CDR3 region is CASSPGGSSYNEQFF. This rearrangement joins TRBV5-1 to TRBJ2-1; TCRdb outputs TRBD1, but without DNA this stays unchecked. The CDR3 totals 15 residues. Germline V gives CDR1 SGHRS, CDR2 YFSETQ.